This T cell receptor beta chain originates from a study of CXCR3-negative and CXCR3-positive naive CD8 T cells. The study, taken as a whole, reports: CXCR3-negative and CXCR3-positive naive cells shared comparable TRBV-TRBJ usage, but memory cells did not. Naive cells with CXCR3 showed TRB CDR3s that were more hydrophobic than those in CXCR3-negative naive cells.

Worth noting for this clonotype: Its antigen is unknown.

The CDR3 is 17 amino acids. CDR1 is SEHNR and CDR2 is FQNEAQ in the germline V gene (reference sequence). UMI-labeled 5' RACE TRB cDNA libraries were prepared from the cells. TCRdb re-called the 5' RACE reads; every CDR3 protein appears as one record, without DNA. This listing includes some 130,000 distinct CDR3 sequences. All CD8+ T cell subsets were sorted in triplicate at fewer than 350,000 cells each. The gene calls are TRBV7-9 and TRBJ1-5; the TCRdb D gene call, TRBD1, has no DNA to confirm it. This receptor was identified in a human donor in good health. Some clones in this sample may be carry-over from other donors' samples. The material sequenced was naive CXCR3+ CD8+ T cells from blood. Subset reported: CD45RO-CCR7+CD27+CD95- naive CD8+ T cells expressing CXCR3 (TNR3+). CDR3 sequence: CASSLRRDRVFNQPQHF. The entire variable domain, with the rest obtained from reference TRBV7-9 and TRBJ1-5, is as follows: DTGVSQNPRHKITKRGQNVTFRCDPISEHNRLYWYRQTLGQGPEFLTYFQNEAQLEKSRLLSDRFSAERPKGSFSTLEIQRTEQGDSAMYLCASSLRRDRVFNQPQHFGDGTRLSIL.